There are a few counts of the clone carrying this T cell receptor (beta chain). Trimming stripped 4 bases from V and 3 bases from J, with 7 bases between. Germline CDR1 is KGHSH and CDR2 is LQKENI. The CDR3 has 12 amino acids. The method was immunoSEQ multiplex PCR; TCRdb's version includes in-frame clones alone and lacks a portion of them. The sample lists about 270,000 clones, roughly 85% seen once, with 8.5% to 9.5% in the top ten. These data originate in a study of blood T cell repertoires in COVID-19. Study details: There were acute and convalescent COVID-19 samples, and they came from the United States, Italy and Spain. Nucleic acid was either cDNA or gDNA, and it came from T cells, B-cell-depleted T cells, or PBMCs.

Input material: peripheral blood. The chain recombines TRBV18 with TRBJ2-7; D uncertain. The clonotype originates from a woman in her forties or fifties who had recovered from COVID-19. The CDR3 DNA follows: TGTGCCAGCTCACTATCCCTCTACGAGCAGTACTTC. It encodes CASSLSLYEQYF.